Listed below are T cell receptor beta chains from one sample, sequenced in a study of blood T cell repertoires in COVID-19. This table comes from immunoSEQ multiplex PCR, and its TCRdb copy is limited to in-frame clones, with some not included. The table lists around 200,000 clones, 80% to 90% of them singletons. The sample was peripheral blood. Receptors were obtained from a woman of 80 years or more with acute or convalescent COVID-19. Each CDR3 is given with its conserved first and last residue. The D gene is left open where the match is weak. The size field is filled for only some rows; it gives once, few, many or a size class.

clone size | J gene | D gene | V gene | CDR3 DNA | CDR3 protein
NA | TRBJ2-7 | NA | TRBV27 | TGTGCCAGCAGTTCCGACAGGAGCTCCTACGAGCAGTACTTC | CASSSDRSSYEQYF
NA | TRBJ2-3 | TRBD1 | TRBV4-1 | TGCGCCAGCAGCCTGTCGGACAGGGGGCTAGATACGCAGTATTTT | CASSLSDRGLDTQYF
once | TRBJ1-2 | NA | TRBV28 | TGTGCCAGCACCCTGGGGAGATATTATCACTATGGCTACACCTTC | CASTLGRYYHYGYTF
NA | TRBJ2-1 | TRBD2 | TRBV27 | TGTGCCAGCACCACGACGGGACTAGTACGCAATGAGCAGTTCTTC | CASTTTGLVRNEQFF
NA | TRBJ1-3 | NA | TRBV2 | TGTGCCAGCAGTGAATCGCGACACTTCTCTGGAAACACCATATATTTT | CASSESRHFSGNTIYF
NA | TRBJ1-1 | NA | TRBV14 | TGTGCCAGCCGAAGACAGAAGGGCACTGAAGCTTTCTTT | CASRRQKGTEAFF
few | TRBJ1-6 | TRBD1 | TRBV25-1 | TGTGCCAGCAGTGTATTCGAGACAGGGGTCTCGGCCCTCCACTTT | CASSVFETGVSALHF
NA | TRBJ2-7 | TRBD2 | TRBV7-2 | TGTGCCAGCAGCTTAGCGCTGGGCGGGGGATACGAGCAGTACTTC | CASSLALGGGYEQYF
NA | TRBJ2-1 | NA | TRBV7-2 | TGTGCCAGCAGCTGGGGTACTGGGACAAACAATGAGCAGTTCTTC | CASSWGTGTNNEQFF
NA | TRBJ2-1 | NA | TRBV5-1 | TGCGCCAGCAGCTTGGCCCCGGGAAACAATGAGCAGTTCTTC | CASSLAPGNNEQFF
NA | TRBJ2-1 | TRBD1 | TRBV28 | TGTGCCAGCAGTGGGCCCGGGACAGGGATAGATGAGCAGTTCTTC | CASSGPGTGIDEQFF
NA | TRBJ2-6 | NA | TRBV6-5 | TGTGCCAGCAGTTACTCGGGGCTGAATGGGGCCAACGTCCTGACTTTC | CASSYSGLNGANVLTF
NA | TRBJ1-1 | NA | TRBV7-2 | TGTGCCAGCAGCTTAAGGGGTCAGGGATCAACTGAAGCTTTCTTT | CASSLRGQGSTEAFF
NA | TRBJ2-7 | NA | TRBV19 | TGTGCCAGTAGTGCCCGACAGACGCGGGAAGAGCAGTACTTC | CASSARQTREEQYF
NA | TRBJ1-2 | TRBD1 | TRBV28 | TGTGCCAGCAGCCGGGGACAGAAGAATGGAGGCTACACCTTC | CASSRGQKNGGYTF
NA | TRBJ2-1 | NA | TRBV7-8 | TGTGCCAGCAGCGGCCAGGGTTTCAGCTCCTACAATGAGCAGTTCTTC | CASSGQGFSSYNEQFF
NA | TRBJ1-1 | TRBD1 | TRBV28 | TGTGCCAGCAGGGGACAGGGGGTCGACACTGAAGCTTTCTTT | CASRGQGVDTEAFF